This T cell receptor (beta chain) was sequenced for a study of siplizumab effects on memory and regulatory T cells. Study conclusions and caveats: For siplizumab cultures, the suppressive function of their proliferating Tregs was not confirmed.

As for this clone: Antigen specificity is unknown.

V lost 3 bases, J lost 0 bases, and 7 bases stayed unmatched. The CDR3 runs to 19 residues. The germline V gene has CDR1 SGHTA and CDR2 FQGTGA. Only in-frame clones appear in the TCRdb table, and some are missing; sequencing was by immunoSEQ multiplex PCR. The sample holds over 95,000 clones, 93% seen once. Sequenced sample: non-Treg CD4+ T cells sorted from blood. The chain combines TRBV7-3 with TRBJ2-2; 13 positions agree with TRBD2. The source of this sequence is a human donor in good health. The CDR3 sequence is CASSFPGLAGDTNTGELFF. The CDR3 DNA reads as TGTGCCAGCAGCTTTCCCGGACTAGCGGGGGACACGAACACCGGGGAGCTGTTTTTT.